This T cell receptor beta chain is drawn from a study of T cells in Graves' hyperthyroidism and ophthalmopathy. Amplification of TCR beta CDR3 regions was performed using RNA transcripts as template. In the first-round RT-PCR of the TCR CDR3, the HTBI primer set was used. TCRdb re-derived calls from the multiplex PCR reads in MiXCR, one entry per CDR3 protein. The data show 300,000 to 450,000 distinct CDR3 sequences, with around 13% seen just once and around a tenth held by the top ten. A word on this clonotype: The antigen is not known.

Points from the study as a whole: The model foresaw ophthalmopathy a median 6.5 months prior to onset.

Germline CDR1 is SGHDT and CDR2 is YYEEEE. V was pared by 2 bases and J by 1 base, with 13 bases between. The CDR3 covers 15 residues. This TCR was recovered from a woman between 18 and 29 years old with Graves' hyperthyroidism. Material: blood. The rearrangement uses TRBV5-6 and TRBJ2-7, with a possible D match to TRBD1 (5 bases). For the CDR3, the DNA is TGTGCCAGCAGCTTCCTGAGACAGCCATCCTACGAGCAGTACTTC. Its translation: CASSFLRQPSYEQYF. The variable domain in full, completed from reference TRBV5-6 and TRBJ2-7, reads DAGVTQSPTHLIKTRGQQVTLRCSPKSGHDTVSWYQQALGQGPQFIFQYYEEEERQRGNFPDRFSGHQFPNYSSELNVNALLLGDSALYLCASSFLRQPSYEQYFGPGTRLTVT.